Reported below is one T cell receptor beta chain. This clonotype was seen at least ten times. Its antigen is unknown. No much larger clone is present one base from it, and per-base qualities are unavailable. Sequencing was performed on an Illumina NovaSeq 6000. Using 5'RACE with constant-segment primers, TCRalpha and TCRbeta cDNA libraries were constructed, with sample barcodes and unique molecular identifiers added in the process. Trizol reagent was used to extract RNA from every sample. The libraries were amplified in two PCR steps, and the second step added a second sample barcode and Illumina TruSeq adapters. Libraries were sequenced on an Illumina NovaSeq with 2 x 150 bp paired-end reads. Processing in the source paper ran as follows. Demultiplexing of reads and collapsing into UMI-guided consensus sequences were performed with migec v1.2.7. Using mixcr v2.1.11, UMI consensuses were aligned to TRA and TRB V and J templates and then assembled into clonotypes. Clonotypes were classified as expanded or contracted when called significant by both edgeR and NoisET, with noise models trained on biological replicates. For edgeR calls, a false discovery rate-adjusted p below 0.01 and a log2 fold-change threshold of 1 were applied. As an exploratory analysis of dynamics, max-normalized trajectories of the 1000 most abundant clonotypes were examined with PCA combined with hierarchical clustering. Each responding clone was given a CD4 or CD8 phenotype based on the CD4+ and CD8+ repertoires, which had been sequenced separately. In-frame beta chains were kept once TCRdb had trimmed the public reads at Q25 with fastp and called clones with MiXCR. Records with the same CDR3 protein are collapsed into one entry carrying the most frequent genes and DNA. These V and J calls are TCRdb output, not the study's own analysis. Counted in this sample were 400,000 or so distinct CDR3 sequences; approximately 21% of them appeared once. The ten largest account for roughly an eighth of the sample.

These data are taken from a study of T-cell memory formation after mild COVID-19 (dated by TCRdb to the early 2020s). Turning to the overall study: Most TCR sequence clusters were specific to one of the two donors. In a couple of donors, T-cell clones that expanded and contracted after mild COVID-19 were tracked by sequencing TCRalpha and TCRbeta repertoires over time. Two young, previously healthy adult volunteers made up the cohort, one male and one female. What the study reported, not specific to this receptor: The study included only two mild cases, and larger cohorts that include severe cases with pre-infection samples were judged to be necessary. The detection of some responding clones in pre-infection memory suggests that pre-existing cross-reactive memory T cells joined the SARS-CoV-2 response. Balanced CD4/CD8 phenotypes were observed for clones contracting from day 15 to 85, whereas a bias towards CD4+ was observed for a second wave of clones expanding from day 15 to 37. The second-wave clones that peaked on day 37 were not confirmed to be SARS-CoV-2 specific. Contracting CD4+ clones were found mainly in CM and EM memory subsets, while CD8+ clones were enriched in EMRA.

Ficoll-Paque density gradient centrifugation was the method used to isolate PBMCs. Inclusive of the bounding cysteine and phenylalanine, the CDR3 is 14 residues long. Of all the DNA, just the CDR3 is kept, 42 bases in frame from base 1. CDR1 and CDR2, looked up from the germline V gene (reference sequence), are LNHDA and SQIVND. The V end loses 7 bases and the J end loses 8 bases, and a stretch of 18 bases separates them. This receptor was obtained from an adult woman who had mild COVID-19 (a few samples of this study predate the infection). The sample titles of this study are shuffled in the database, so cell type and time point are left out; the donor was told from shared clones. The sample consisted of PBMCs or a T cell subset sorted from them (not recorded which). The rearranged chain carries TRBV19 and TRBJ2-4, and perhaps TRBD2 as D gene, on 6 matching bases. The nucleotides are TGTGCCAGTATAGACCGTATCCGGAGGGACATTCAGTACTTC. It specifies CASIDRIRRDIQYF.